This T cell receptor beta chain was profiled in a study of CD8+ T cells in alopecia areata (dated by TCRdb to the late 2010s). Background for the entire study: The study used high-throughput TCRbeta sequencing to examine T cell clonal expansion in alopecia areata, in both the C3H/HeJ mouse model and human patients. RNA was extracted with the PAXgene miRNA kit for fixed scalp, the miRNeasy kit for PBMCs, and the RNeasy kit for mouse skin. Human TCRbeta sequencing covered scalp tissue and sorted CD4+ and CD8+ peripheral blood T cells from patchy and totalis/universalis alopecia areata patients and healthy controls. Scalp clonality was compared among normal scalp (n=4), patchy alopecia areata scalp (n=8), and alopecia totalis/universalis scalp (n=8). TCRbeta CDR3 regions were amplified by immunoSEQ multiplex PCR using 35 Vbeta forward and 13 Jbeta reverse primers.

In a handful of patients from the biomarker study, an additional sort separated CD25+CD127- cells out of the CD4+ cells. From alopecia areata patients, peripheral blood was collected along with lesional scalp punch biopsies. PBMCs were isolated by density centrifugation and stained for CD3, CD4 and CD8, after which CD4+ and CD8+ T cells were sorted on a FACSAria. Alopecia areata patients who were not treated were recruited through a multicenter biomarker study. According to the germline V gene, CDR1 reads SGHVS and CDR2 reads FQNEAQ. Trimming at the junction amounts to 5 bases on V and 7 bases on J, and the germline ends lie 18 bases apart. The CDR3 contains 15 residues, cysteine and phenylalanine counted. The DNA shown is the 45-base CDR3, in frame from base 1. This clone turned up a few times. Its target antigen remains unknown. The record has no base qualities; no much larger clone is one base away.

The library was generated by the immunoSEQ multiplex PCR assay. For TCR sequencing, RNA was extracted from every sample and reverse transcribed into cDNA to serve as template. First-strand cDNA was synthesized with SuperScript III using a 2:1 mix of oligo-dT and random hexamers. Amplification bias was assessed with a synthetic immune receptor repertoire, and residual bias was removed computationally. The study's processing was this. Raw reads were preprocessed for error removal, and CDR3 was defined according to IMGT conventions as running from the conserved cysteine to phenylalanine. Clonality was computed as 1 minus the Shannon entropy, with the entropy normalized by log2 of the number of productive unique TCRs. Whether each scalp clone was CD4 or CD8 was inferred by checking scalp TCRbeta sequences against the CD4 and CD8 repertoires from sorted blood. TCRdb took this table from immuneACCESS and kept in-frame rearrangements with V and J called. Such tables lack part of the clones; where checked against another copy, unresolved V genes explain under half of the gap, and the rest is unexplained. The DNA was the basis for D and trimming; V, J and clone size are from that table. The sample table shows tens of thousands of clones, and more than 60% are seen once. Clones ranked in the top ten supply 4.5% of the sample.

Findings and caveats that apply to the study as a whole: Compared with normal scalp, lesional scalp, particularly in alopecia totalis/universalis, had higher clonality and more expanded CD8+ clones, which suggests antigenic drive. Compared with mice, TCR sequences shared between patients were less clear, possibly partly because of HLA diversity across the patient population. Scalp TCR repertoire analysis is complicated because resident alphabeta T cells in normal human skin are also sequenced, whereas mouse skin is dominated by gammadelta T cells.

The sample was CD4+ Tregs sorted from blood. This chain joins TRBV7-8 to TRBJ2-1; the D gene is perhaps TRBD1, from 5 matching bases. The source of this sequence is a human donor with alopecia areata. The CDR3 region reads CASSAQVLGLNEQFF. In nucleotides, the sequence is TGTGCCAGCAGCGCACAGGTTTTGGGTTTGAATGAGCAGTTCTTC.